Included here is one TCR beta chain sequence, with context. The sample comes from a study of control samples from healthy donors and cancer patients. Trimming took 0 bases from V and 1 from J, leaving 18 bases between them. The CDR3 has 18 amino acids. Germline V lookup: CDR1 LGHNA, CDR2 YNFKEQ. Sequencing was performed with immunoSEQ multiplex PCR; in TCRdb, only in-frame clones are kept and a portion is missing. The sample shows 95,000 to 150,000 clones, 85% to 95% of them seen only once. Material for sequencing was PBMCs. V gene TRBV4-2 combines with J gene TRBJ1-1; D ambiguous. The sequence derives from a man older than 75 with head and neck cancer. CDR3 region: CASSQDPSSREGNTEAFF. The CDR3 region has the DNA TGTGCCAGCAGCCAAGATCCCTCTTCGAGGGAAGGGAACACTGAAGCTTTCTTT.